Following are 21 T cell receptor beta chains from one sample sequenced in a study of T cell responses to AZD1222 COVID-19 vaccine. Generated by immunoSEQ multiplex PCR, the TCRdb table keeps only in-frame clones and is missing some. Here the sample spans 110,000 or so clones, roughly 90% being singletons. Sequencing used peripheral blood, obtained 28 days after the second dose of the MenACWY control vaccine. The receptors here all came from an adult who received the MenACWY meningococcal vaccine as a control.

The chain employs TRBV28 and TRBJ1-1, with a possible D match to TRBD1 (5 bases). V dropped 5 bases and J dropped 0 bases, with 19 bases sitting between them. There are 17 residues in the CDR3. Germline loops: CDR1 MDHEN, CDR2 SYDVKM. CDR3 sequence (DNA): TGTGCCAGCAGTCCTGGAGGGGAGGGTGAGTTGAACACTGAAGCTTTCTTT. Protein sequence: CASSPGGEGELNTEAFF.

The CDR3 here is CASTSHPQGTTNEKLFF. The CDR3, as DNA: TGTGCCAGCACCTCTCACCCCCAGGGTACAACTAATGAAAAACTGTTTTTT. V and J are TRBV27 and TRBJ1-4; TRBD1 might be the D (5 bases). The CDR3 runs to 17 residues. The germline V gene encodes CDR1 MNHEY and CDR2 SMNVEV (reference sequence). The V and J ends lost 7 bases and 0 bases respectively, with 18 bases between them.

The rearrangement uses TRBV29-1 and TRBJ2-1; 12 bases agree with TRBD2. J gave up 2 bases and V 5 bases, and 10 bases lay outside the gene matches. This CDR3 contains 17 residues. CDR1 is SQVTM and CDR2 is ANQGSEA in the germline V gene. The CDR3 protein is CSVIGLAGLRAYNEQFF. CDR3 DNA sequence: TGCAGCGTTATCGGACTAGCGGGATTGAGGGCCTACAATGAGCAGTTCTTC.

In nucleotides, the CDR3 is TGTGCCAGCAGTGCACCTCTAGCGGGAGGTTTTAATGAGCAGTTCTTC. It codes for CASSAPLAGGFNEQFF. This chain joins TRBV6-1 and TRBJ2-1; 11 nucleotides agree with TRBD2. The CDR3 is 16 amino acids. Germline loops: CDR1 MNHNS, CDR2 SASEGT. After removal of 4 bases from V and 7 bases from J, the junction contained 9 bases not matched to a gene.

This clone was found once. In DNA, the CDR3 is TGTGCCAGCAGCCTCCAGGGGCGCGATGGCTACACCTTC. The encoded protein is CASSLQGRDGYTF. V and J are TRBV7-9 and TRBJ1-2, with D possibly matching TRBD1 (6 bases). CDR3 size: 13 residues. V dropped 5 bases and J dropped 6 bases, with 13 bases sitting between them. Germline CDR1 is SEHNR and CDR2 is FQNEAQ (reference sequence).

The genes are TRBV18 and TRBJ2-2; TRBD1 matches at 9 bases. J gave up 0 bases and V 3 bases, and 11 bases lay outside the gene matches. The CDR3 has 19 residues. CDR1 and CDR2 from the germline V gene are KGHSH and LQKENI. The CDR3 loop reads CASSPNRGPIAANTGELFF. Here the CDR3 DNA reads TGTGCCAGCTCACCGAACAGGGGGCCGATCGCAGCGAACACCGGGGAGCTGTTTTTT.

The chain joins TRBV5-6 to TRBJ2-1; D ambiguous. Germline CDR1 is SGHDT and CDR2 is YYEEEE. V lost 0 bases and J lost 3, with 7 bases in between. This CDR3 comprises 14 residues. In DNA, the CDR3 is TGTGCCAGCAGCTTGGGGGCGGACTACAATGAGCAGTTCTTC. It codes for CASSLGADYNEQFF.

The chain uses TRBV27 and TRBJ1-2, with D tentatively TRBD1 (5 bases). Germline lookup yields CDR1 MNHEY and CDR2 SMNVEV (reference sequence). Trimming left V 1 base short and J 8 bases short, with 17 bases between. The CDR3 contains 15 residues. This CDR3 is CASSLYQGSGRGYTF. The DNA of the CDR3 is TGTGCCAGCAGTTTATATCAAGGGTCAGGGCGGGGCTACACCTTC.

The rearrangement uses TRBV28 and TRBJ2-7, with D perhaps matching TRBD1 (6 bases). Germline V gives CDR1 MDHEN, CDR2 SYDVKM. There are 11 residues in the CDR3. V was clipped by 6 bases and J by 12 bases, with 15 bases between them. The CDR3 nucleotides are TGTGCCAGCAGCCGGGACACTCGGCCGTACTTC. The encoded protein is CASSRDTRPYF.

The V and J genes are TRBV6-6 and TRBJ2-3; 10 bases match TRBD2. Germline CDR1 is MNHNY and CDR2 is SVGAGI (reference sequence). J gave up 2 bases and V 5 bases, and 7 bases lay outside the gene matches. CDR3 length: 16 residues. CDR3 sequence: CASSQSGGAYTDTQYF. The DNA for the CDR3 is TGTGCCAGCAGTCAGAGCGGGGGGGCTTACACAGATACGCAGTATTTT.

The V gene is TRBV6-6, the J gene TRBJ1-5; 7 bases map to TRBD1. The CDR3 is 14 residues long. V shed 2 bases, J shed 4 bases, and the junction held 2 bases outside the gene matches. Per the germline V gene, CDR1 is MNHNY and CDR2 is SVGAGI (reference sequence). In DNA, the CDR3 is TGTGCCAGCAGTTACGACAGGGTAAATCAGCCCCAGCATTTT. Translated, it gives CASSYDRVNQPQHF.

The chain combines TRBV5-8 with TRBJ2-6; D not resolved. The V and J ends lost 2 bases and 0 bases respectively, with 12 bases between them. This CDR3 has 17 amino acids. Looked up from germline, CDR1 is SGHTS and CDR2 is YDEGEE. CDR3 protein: CASSFVLGSSGANVLTF. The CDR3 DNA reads TGTGCCAGCAGCTTCGTCCTGGGAAGCTCTGGGGCCAACGTCCTGACTTTC.

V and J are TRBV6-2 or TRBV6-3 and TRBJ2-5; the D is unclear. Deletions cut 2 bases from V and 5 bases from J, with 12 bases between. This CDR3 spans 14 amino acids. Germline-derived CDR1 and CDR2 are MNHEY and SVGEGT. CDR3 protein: CASSYLSQRETQYF. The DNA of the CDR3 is TGTGCCAGCAGTTACCTGTCACAGAGGGAGACCCAGTACTTC.

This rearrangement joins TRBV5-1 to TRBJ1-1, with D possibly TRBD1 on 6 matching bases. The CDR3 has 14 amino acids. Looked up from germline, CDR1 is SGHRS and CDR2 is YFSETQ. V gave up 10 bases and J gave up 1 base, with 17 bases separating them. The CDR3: CARKGGGGNTEAFF. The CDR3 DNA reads TGCGCCCGCAAGGGGGGGGGCGGGAACACTGAAGCTTTCTTT.

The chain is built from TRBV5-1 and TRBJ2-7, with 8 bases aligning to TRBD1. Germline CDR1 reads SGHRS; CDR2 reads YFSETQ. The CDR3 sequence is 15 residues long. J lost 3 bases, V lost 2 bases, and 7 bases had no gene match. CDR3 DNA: TGCGCCAGCAGCTTAGACTACAGGGGGAGCTACGAGCAGTACTTC. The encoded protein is CASSLDYRGSYEQYF. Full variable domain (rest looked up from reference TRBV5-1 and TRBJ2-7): KAGVTQTPRYLIKTRGQQVTLSCSPISGHRSVSWYQQTPGQGLQFLFEYFSETQRNKGNFPGRFSGRQFSNSRSEMNVSTLELGDSALYLCASSLDYRGSYEQYFGPGTRLTVT.

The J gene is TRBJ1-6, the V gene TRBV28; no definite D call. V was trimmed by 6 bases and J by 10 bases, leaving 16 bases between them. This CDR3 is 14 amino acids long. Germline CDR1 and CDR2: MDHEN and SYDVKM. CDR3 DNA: TGTGCCAGCAGAGGACCGACCCCAGTGTCACCCCTCCACTTT. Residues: CASRGPTPVSPLHF.

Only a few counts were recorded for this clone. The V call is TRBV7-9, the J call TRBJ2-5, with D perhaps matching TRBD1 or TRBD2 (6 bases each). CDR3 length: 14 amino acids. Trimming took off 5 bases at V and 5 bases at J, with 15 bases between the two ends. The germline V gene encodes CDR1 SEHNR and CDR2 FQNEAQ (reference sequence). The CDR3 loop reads CASSMDGGAETQYF. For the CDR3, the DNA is TGTGCCAGCAGCATGGACGGGGGCGCTGAGACCCAGTACTTC.

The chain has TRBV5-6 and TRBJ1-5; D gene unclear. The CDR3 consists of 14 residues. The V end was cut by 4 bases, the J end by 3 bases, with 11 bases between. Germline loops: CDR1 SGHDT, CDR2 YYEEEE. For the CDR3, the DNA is TGTGCCAGCAGCGATGGACCGTTCAATCAGCCCCAGCATTTT. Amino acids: CASSDGPFNQPQHF.

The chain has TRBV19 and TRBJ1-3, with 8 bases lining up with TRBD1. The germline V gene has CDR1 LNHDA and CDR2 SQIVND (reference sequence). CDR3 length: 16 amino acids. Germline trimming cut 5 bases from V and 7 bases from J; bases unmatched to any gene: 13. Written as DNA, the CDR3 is TGTGCCAGTAGTGCCGACCGGACAGGGAGAAGGAACACCATATATTTT. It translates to CASSADRTGRRNTIYF.

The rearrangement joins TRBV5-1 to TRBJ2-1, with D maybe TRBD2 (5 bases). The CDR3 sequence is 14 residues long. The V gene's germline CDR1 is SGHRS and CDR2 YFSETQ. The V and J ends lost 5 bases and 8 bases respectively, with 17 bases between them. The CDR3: CASSLWETIDEQFF. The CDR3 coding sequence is TGCGCCAGCAGTCTGTGGGAGACTATCGATGAGCAGTTCTTC.

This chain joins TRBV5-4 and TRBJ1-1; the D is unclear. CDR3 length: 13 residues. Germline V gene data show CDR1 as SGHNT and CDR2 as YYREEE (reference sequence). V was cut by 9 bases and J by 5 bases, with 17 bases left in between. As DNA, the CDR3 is TGTGCCATGAACGACCTATCGGGGACTGAAGCTTTCTTT. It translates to CAMNDLSGTEAFF.